The next 28 T cell receptor beta chains were all read from a single sample in a study of T cells in localized non-small cell lung cancer. The protocol was immunoSEQ multiplex PCR, while the TCRdb copy is restricted to in-frame clones and leaves out a portion. The table shows around 83,000 clones, with roughly 87% occurring only once. Sequenced material: peripheral blood, taken before any cancer treatment. The receptor source for this set is a man aged 40-75 years with stage I squamous cell lung carcinoma.

The rearrangement uses TRBV7-9 and TRBJ2-7; D uncertain. The CDR3 has 16 amino acids. V dropped 0 bases and J dropped 0 bases, with 12 bases sitting between them. CDR1 is SEHNR, CDR2 FQNEAQ, per germline (reference sequence). DNA of the CDR3: TGTGCCAGCAGCTTAGCCGCGACGGTTAGCTCCTACGAGCAGTACTTC. Translation: CASSLAATVSSYEQYF. The variable domain in full, with the rest retrieved from reference TRBV7-9 and TRBJ2-7, is DTGVSQNPRHKITKRGQNVTFRCDPISEHNRLYWYRQTLGQGPEFLTYFQNEAQLEKSRLLSDRFSAERPKGSFSTLEIQRTEQGDSAMYLCASSLAATVSSYEQYFGPGTRLTVT.

The V gene is TRBV18, the J gene TRBJ1-4; the D gene is possibly TRBD1 (5 bases). The germline V and J ends were trimmed by 2 bases and 7 bases, with 20 bases remaining between them. Germline V gene lookup returns CDR1 KGHSH and CDR2 LQKENI. The CDR3 extends over 17 amino acids. CDR3 nucleotide sequence: TGTGCCAGCTCACCAATTGCTGCTGGACAAGTGAGTGAAAAACTGTTTTTT. Encoded protein: CASSPIAAGQVSEKLFF.

The rearrangement uses TRBV5-8 and TRBJ1-2, with a weak D call TRBD1 (5 bases). Germline V gives CDR1 SGHTS, CDR2 YDEGEE. The CDR3 spans 12 residues. V lost 2 bases to trimming and J lost 7 bases, with 9 bases between them. The CDR3 loop is CASSFDDSGYTF. Here the CDR3 DNA reads TGTGCCAGCAGCTTCGACGACAGTGGCTACACCTTC.

The chain uses TRBV10-2 and TRBJ1-1, with D possibly matching TRBD1 (5 bases). V was cut by 6 bases and J by 0 bases, with 11 bases left in between. This CDR3 region has 14 residues. Germline V gene data show CDR1 as WSHSY and CDR2 as SAAADI. CDR3 coding DNA: TGCGCCAGCAGGGGGCTTAACATGAACACTGAAGCTTTCTTT. It specifies CASRGLNMNTEAFF.

Of note for this clone: Different DNA sequences within this sample yield the same CDR3. This chain uses TRBV28 with TRBJ1-4, with unresolved D. V lost 2 bases to trimming and J lost 3 bases, with 7 bases between them. Germline V lookup: CDR1 MDHEN, CDR2 SYDVKM. The CDR3 is 14 residues long. CDR3 amino acids: CASSLGGANEKLFF. The CDR3 nucleotides are TGTGCCAGCAGTTTAGGAGGCGCTAATGAAAAACTGTTTTTT. Full variable domain (missing parts from reference TRBV28 and TRBJ1-4): DVKVTQSSRYLVKRTGEKVFLECVQDMDHENMFWYRQDPGLGLRLIYFSYDVKMKEKGDIPEGYSVSREKKERFSLILESASTNQTSMYLCASSLGGANEKLFFGSGTQLSVL.

The chain employs TRBV4-1 and TRBJ1-1; D is ambiguous. V was clipped by 2 bases and J by 1 base, with 8 bases between them. CDR3 length equals 14 residues. Looked up from germline, CDR1 is MGHRA and CDR2 is YSYEKL. CDR3 in amino acids: CASSQTWGNTEAFF. In DNA form, the CDR3 reads TGCGCCAGCAGCCAAACGTGGGGGAACACTGAAGCTTTCTTT.

The chain recombines TRBV5-1 with TRBJ1-6, with 7 positions matching TRBD1. Germline loops: CDR1 SGHRS, CDR2 YFSETQ. This CDR3 is built from 14 residues. The junction had 1 base not matched to a gene; V was cut back by 0 bases and J by 7 bases. CDR3 amino acids: CASSLEGANSPLHF. CDR3 DNA sequence: TGCGCCAGCAGCTTGGAGGGGGCCAATTCACCCCTCCACTTT.

This chain uses TRBV10-2 with TRBJ1-6, with a possible D match to TRBD1 (5 bases). Between the trimmed V and J ends, which lost 0 bases and 2 bases, there was a span of 14 bases. This CDR3 has 18 amino acids. Germline CDR1 WSHSY, CDR2 SAAADI. The CDR3 DNA reads TGCGCCAGCAGTGAGTCTTCAGGGAAAAGGGCCTATAATTCACCCCTCCACTTT. Translated, it gives CASSESSGKRAYNSPLHF.

The V and J genes are TRBV25-1 and TRBJ2-7, with 8 bases identical to TRBD1. The ends lost 4 bases at V and 7 bases at J; junction bases unmatched: 3. This CDR3 comprises 12 residues. Germline CDR1 is MGHDK and CDR2 is SYGVNS. The CDR3 coding sequence is TGTGCCAGCAGTGTCCAGGGGGCGGAGCAGTACTTC. Translating gives CASSVQGAEQYF.

This clone was picked up one time. The chain combines TRBV28 with TRBJ1-3; no reliable D call. The CDR3 sequence is 15 residues long. Trimming shortened V by 2 bases and J by 0 bases, and 8 bases separated the two germline ends. CDR1 MDHEN and CDR2 SYDVKM come from the germline V gene. CDR3 coding DNA: TGTGCCAGCAGTTTAACGGTTGCCTCTGGAAACACCATATATTTT. Translating gives CASSLTVASGNTIYF.

V is TRBV6-5 and J is TRBJ1-2, with TRBD1 as a possible D gene (5 bases). CDR3 length: 14 residues. V was pared by 0 bases and J by 8 bases, with 13 bases between. The germline V gene has CDR1 MNHEY and CDR2 SVGAGI. CDR3 nucleotides: TGTGCCAGCAGTTACTCAGCCAGGGTAGGAGGCTACACCTTC. It is translated as CASSYSARVGGYTF.

This sequence joins TRBV27 and TRBJ1-1; D gene ambiguous. This CDR3 has 13 amino acids. V gave up 5 bases and J gave up 1 base, with 8 bases separating them. CDR1 and CDR2 (germline): MNHEY, SMNVEV (reference sequence). The chain's CDR3 is CASSPRRNTEAFF. The CDR3 nucleotides read TGTGCCAGCAGTCCCCGCCGGAACACTGAAGCTTTCTTT.

V gene TRBV6-5 combines with J gene TRBJ2-1; 7 nucleotides align to TRBD2. V dropped 0 bases and J dropped 10; count of bases not matched to a gene: 6. The CDR3 is 14 residues long. Per germline, CDR1 MNHEY and CDR2 SVGAGI. For the CDR3, the DNA is TGTGCCAGCAGTTACTCGAGGAGGGAGGGGGAGCAGTTCTTC. Protein: CASSYSRREGEQFF.

The chain employs TRBV5-6 and TRBJ1-4; 8 bases align to TRBD1. The germline V gene encodes CDR1 SGHDT and CDR2 YYEEEE. CDR3 length: 14 amino acids. V lost 3 bases and J lost 4; bases outside the gene matches: 2. The CDR3 sequence: CASSWGQVNEKLFF. CDR3 bases: TGTGCCAGCAGCTGGGGACAGGTTAATGAAAAACTGTTTTTT.

Concerning this clone itself: This sample includes further DNA sequences coding for the same CDR3. The chain has TRBV30 and TRBJ1-2, with 8 bases lining up with TRBD1. Germline-derived CDR1 and CDR2 are GTSNPN and SVGIG (reference sequence). This CDR3 comprises 13 residues. Unmatched junction bases numbered 5, after V lost 3 bases and J lost 5 bases. CDR3 sequence (DNA): TGTGCCTGGAGCCGGGACAGGCCGTATGGCTACACCTTC. Amino acids: CAWSRDRPYGYTF.

The gene calls are TRBV2 and TRBJ2-3; a weak D match, TRBD2 (6 bases). Germline loops: CDR1 SNHLY, CDR2 FYNNEI. V lost 8 bases to trimming and J lost 1 base, with 10 bases between them. The CDR3 sequence is 13 residues long. CDR3 sequence (DNA): TGTGCCAGCGTGCGGGGACGCACAGATACGCAGTATTTT. It translates to CASVRGRTDTQYF.

The chain is built from TRBV5-1 and TRBJ1-4; D remains ambiguous. The germline gives CDR1 SGHRS, CDR2 YFSETQ. This CDR3 contains 13 residues. V lost 2 bases to trimming and J lost 6 bases, with 8 bases between them. The CDR3 is CASSFSPDEKLFF. CDR3 coding DNA: TGCGCCAGCAGCTTTTCCCCAGATGAAAAACTGTTTTTT.

This sequence joins TRBV11-3 and TRBJ2-3, with 7 bases fitting TRBD2. Per germline, CDR1 SGHNT and CDR2 YENEEA. J was trimmed by 4 bases and V by 4 bases; bases with no gene match: 2. The CDR3 is 13 amino acids. The CDR3 coding sequence is TGTGCCAGCAGCTCCCGGGGGGCAGATACGCAGTATTTT. Amino acids: CASSSRGADTQYF.

This CDR3 reads CASSIGGKRDTEAFF. The CDR3 nucleotides read TGTGCCAGTAGTATAGGCGGGAAGCGGGACACTGAAGCTTTCTTT. The chain employs TRBV19 and TRBJ1-1; D call uncertain. The CDR3 has 15 residues. Trimming removed 1 base from V and 3 bases from J, with 12 bases in between. The V gene's germline CDR1 is LNHDA and CDR2 SQIVND (reference sequence).

The CDR3 is CASSYQGSSYNSPLHF. The CDR3 nucleotides read TGTGCCAGCAGCTACCAGGGTAGCTCCTATAATTCACCCCTCCACTTT. The chain carries TRBV7-9 and TRBJ1-6, with a tentative D call TRBD1 (5 bases). V lost 4 bases, J lost 0 bases, and 10 bases lay in between. The germline gives CDR1 SEHNR, CDR2 FQNEAQ (reference sequence). The CDR3 is made up of 16 amino acids. The variable domain in full, completed from reference TRBV7-9 and TRBJ1-6, reads DTGVSQNPRHKITKRGQNVTFRCDPISEHNRLYWYRQTLGQGPEFLTYFQNEAQLEKSRLLSDRFSAERPKGSFSTLEIQRTEQGDSAMYLCASSYQGSSYNSPLHFGNGTRLTVT.

The V call is TRBV2, the J call TRBJ1-2; 8 bases are shared with TRBD1. CDR1 SNHLY and CDR2 FYNNEI come from the germline V gene. V dropped 5 bases and J dropped 6; count of bases not matched to a gene: 5. The CDR3 runs 13 residues. The CDR3 sequence is CASSFGQGDGYTF. The CDR3 bases are TGTGCCAGCAGTTTCGGACAGGGCGATGGCTACACCTTC.

In nucleotides, the CDR3 is TGTGCCAGCAGCCGACTAGCGGGGGCCTCTAGGGATGAGCAGTTCTTC. It encodes CASSRLAGASRDEQFF. This rearrangement joins TRBV11-1 to TRBJ2-1; 12 nucleotides agree with TRBD2. Germline V CDR1 and CDR2: SGHAT, FQDESV (reference sequence). After removal of 5 bases from V and 8 bases from J, the junction contained 10 bases not matched to a gene. The CDR3 has 16 residues.

The chain couples TRBV5-1 to TRBJ2-1; TRBD2 aligns across 10 bases. Trimming took 2 bases from V and 2 from J; bases not matched to a gene: 4. The CDR3 extends over 16 amino acids. Germline CDR1 is SGHRS and CDR2 is YFSETQ. Here the CDR3 DNA reads TGCGCCAGCAGCTTATACAGCGGGGGGGCCTACAATGAGCAGTTCTTC. Translating gives CASSLYSGGAYNEQFF. The entire variable domain, with the rest obtained from reference TRBV5-1 and TRBJ2-1, is as follows: KAGVTQTPRYLIKTRGQQVTLSCSPISGHRSVSWYQQTPGQGLQFLFEYFSETQRNKGNFPGRFSGRQFSNSRSEMNVSTLELGDSALYLCASSLYSGGAYNEQFFGPGTRLTVL.

This clone has more than one count but fewer than ten. V usage is TRBV5-1 and J usage is TRBJ1-1, with D hard to call. CDR1 and CDR2 (germline): SGHRS, YFSETQ. This CDR3 is built from 14 residues. V was cut by 6 bases and J by 4 bases, with 16 bases left in between. CDR3 bases: TGCGCCAGCACCCGAAGGGAGGCAGGCACTGAAGCTTTCTTT. Protein: CASTRREAGTEAFF. The variable domain in full, with the rest retrieved from reference TRBV5-1 and TRBJ1-1, is KAGVTQTPRYLIKTRGQQVTLSCSPISGHRSVSWYQQTPGQGLQFLFEYFSETQRNKGNFPGRFSGRQFSNSRSEMNVSTLELGDSALYLCASTRREAGTEAFFGQGTRLTVV.

The gene calls are TRBV7-9 and TRBJ1-4, with no clear D. V lost 7 bases, J lost 2 bases, and 14 bases lay in between. CDR3 length equals 15 residues. Germline lookup yields CDR1 SEHNR and CDR2 FQNEAQ (reference sequence). CDR3: CASTLQGLTNEKLFF. The CDR3 DNA reads as TGTGCCAGCACCCTACAAGGGTTGACTAATGAAAAACTGTTTTTT.

CDR3 protein: CASTGHGYTF. CDR3 in DNA: TGTGCCAGCACGGGGCATGGCTACACCTTC. V and J are TRBV9 and TRBJ1-2; possible D gene TRBD1, 5 bases. V dropped 6 bases and J dropped 6 bases, with 6 bases sitting between them. The CDR3 totals 10 residues. Germline V lookup: CDR1 SGDLS, CDR2 YYNGEE.

This clone has just a few counts. The chain carries TRBV14 and TRBJ2-3; D is ambiguous. Germline assignment: CDR1 SGHDN and CDR2 FVKESK. Trimming stripped 1 base from V and 4 bases from J, with 6 bases between. The CDR3 contains 13 residues. CDR3: CASSQVDSDTQYF. CDR3 DNA sequence: TGTGCCAGCAGCCAAGTTGATTCAGATACGCAGTATTTT.

The V call is TRBV5-4, the J call TRBJ2-3; D is perhaps TRBD1 (6 bases). Per the germline V gene, CDR1 is SGHNT and CDR2 is YYREEE (reference sequence). CDR3 length: 16 residues. With 4 bases removed from V and 5 bases from J, the gap between germline ends came to 20 bases. DNA of the CDR3: TGTGCCAGCAGCCCCTCCCAGGGGTCAAGACGAGATACGCAGTATTTT. Encoded protein: CASSPSQGSRRDTQYF. The variable domain in full, completed from reference TRBV5-4 and TRBJ2-3, reads ETGVTQSPTHLIKTRGQQVTLRCSSQSGHNTVSWYQQALGQGPQFIFQYYREEENGRGNFPPRFSGLQFPNYSSELNVNALELDDSALYLCASSPSQGSRRDTQYFGPGTRLTVL.